This T cell receptor beta chain was recorded in a study of T cells in Graves' hyperthyroidism and ophthalmopathy (dated by TCRdb to between 2019 and 2020). About the investigation overall: Peripheral blood was sampled at the time of initial diagnosis, prior to any treatment. Whether ophthalmopathy could be predicted prospectively was tested in an independent validation cohort made up of under 20 hyperthyroidism patients plus 17 patients who later progressed to ophthalmopathy. For training and testing, the 100 patients in the discovery cohort were randomly divided in a 7:3 ratio. In more than five Graves' hyperthyroidism patients, the study also compared T-cell repertoires from thyroid tissue with T-cell repertoires from blood. To identify distinguishing TCR V-J signatures, a discovery cohort of around 98 patients was used, comprising fewer than 45 with Graves' ophthalmopathy and 57 with stable Graves' hyperthyroidism. Once sampling was done, hyperthyroidism patients were given methimazole at a starting dose of 30 mg daily, whereas ophthalmopathy patients were given high-dose intravenous methylprednisolone. TCR Vbeta CDR3 sequencing of around 130 peripheral blood samples (approximately 44 ophthalmopathy, roughly 72 hyperthyroidism and roughly 17 progressor patients) is reported in the paper.

The TCR beta CDR3 regions were amplified from the RNA transcripts. The first round of RT-PCR for the TCR CDR3 was performed with the HTBI primer set and the Qiagen OneStep RT-PCR kit. Libraries were constructed in a second round of multiplex PCR, after which size selection and purification were performed. Sequencing of the libraries was done on an Illumina HiSeq2000 using paired-end 100 bp reads. Processing in the source paper ran as follows. SOAPnuke was used to process the raw data, with reads discarded if the reads contained adapters or uncalled bases, had a mean Phred below 15, or lacked an exact constant-primer or identifier match. High-quality paired reads were merged using COPE v1.2.5, and each unique nucleotide sequence was defined as a clonotype. MiTCR v1.1 was used to align the clonotypes against IMGT TRBV, TRBD and TRBJ reference segments. Only V-J combinations with frequency above 0.0001, covering about 99% of repertoires, were analysed. The TCS score was defined as F50 (clonal expansion) divided by E x V (chaos), with BLOSUM62-based TCRdist calculated between CDR3 peptides within each V-J. Welch's t-statistics and random forest reduced just over 500 V-J features to roughly 13, which were used in a naive Bayes classifier (R e1071). TCRdb reworked the public reads: Q25 trimming with fastp, MiXCR clone assembly, productive beta chains retained. Rows are unified per CDR3 protein, each entry keeping the most common DNA and genes. These V and J calls derive from TCRdb rather than the authors' analysis. Here the sample has around 700,000 distinct CDR3 sequences; over 15% occur a single time. The ten largest clones represent 15% to 20% of the sample.

Hyperthyroidism patients were newly diagnosed, with disease duration under 2 months, and aged 18 to 65 years. Patients with uncontrolled infections, other autoimmune diseases, pregnancy or lactation were excluded. Diagnoses were based on clinical symptoms, serum thyroxine and TRAb, thyroid ultrasound and orbital computed tomography. Blood from progressor patients was collected at the time of first diagnosis with hyperthyroidism, before any ophthalmopathy symptoms had appeared. PBMCs were isolated from 8 to 10 ml of fresh peripheral blood by Ficoll-Paque density gradient centrifugation. Progressor patients were first diagnosed with Graves' hyperthyroidism and then developed ophthalmopathy during follow-up. Total RNA was extracted using Trizol reagent, and RNA quality was assessed on an Agilent 2100 Bioanalyzer. The CDR3 contains 13 residues, cysteine and phenylalanine counted. Only the CDR3 DNA is retained, 39 bases long and in frame from the first base. CDR1 and CDR2 are drawn from the germline V gene (reference sequence): MNHEY, SMNVEV.

Worth noting for this clonotype: Its antigen has not been determined. It may be a read error: a sequence one base away is much more abundant.

What the work shows at the level of the full study, not this receptor alone: Most expanded thyroid clonotypes (frequency above 0.001) were also detected in blood, suggesting blood repertoires may reflect thyroid immune responses. Sample size was not statistically predetermined, and investigators were not blinded to group allocation. A 13 V-J signature model separated ophthalmopathy from stable hyperthyroidism, with about 90% sensitivity and roughly 81% specificity in cross-validation and 80%/75% in testing. In validation, progression to ophthalmopathy was predicted by the model with about 70% sensitivity and 72% to 85% specificity, a median of roughly 6.4 months before onset.

Sequencing was done on a sample of blood. The sequence was collected from a woman aged 45-65 years with Graves' hyperthyroidism that later progressed to Graves' ophthalmopathy. This receptor chain uses TRBV27 and TRBJ1-1; the D segment cannot be called with confidence. The nucleotide sequence is TGTGGCAGCGGTTTGACGATGAACACTGAAGCTTTCTTT. Its protein reads: CGSGLTMNTEAFF.